A selection of T cell receptor beta chains follows, all from one sample in a study of blood T cell repertoires in COVID-19. Method: immunoSEQ multiplex PCR; TCRdb's copy keeps in-frame clones and lacks some. The profile shows about 390,000 clones, about 90% of them singletons. Sequencing was carried out using peripheral blood. All receptors derive from a woman aged 60 to 75 with COVID-19, enrolled during active disease. Both conserved end residues are part of each CDR3.

V gene | CDR3 protein
TRBV7-3 | CASSQTGGGETQYF
TRBV2 | CACKGQGASPLHF
TRBV9 | CASSVAAVYTDTQYF
TRBV5-1 | CASRVLGVYTDTQYF
TRBV27 | CASRRTASNYGYTF
TRBV15 | CATSSYTDRGHEQYF
TRBV28 | CASKLQGSGEQYF
TRBV4-2 | CASSQTSGFAYEQYF
TRBV2 | CASMPGTSNYGYTF
TRBV6-5 | CASSRRPEDGYTF
TRBV15 | CATSRVAPRGAMIGAKNIQYF
TRBV5-1 | CASSFLAGDNTGELFF
TRBV7-9 | CASSLALRVGNEKLFF
TRBV27 | CASSLYREDTEAFF
TRBV7-8 | CASSPRQGAFNEQFF
TRBV6-5 | CASNPLASTDTQYF
TRBV6-4 | CASRQTGGYGYTF
TRBV30 | CAWSITQGNQPQHF
TRBV28 | CASSLFRAGTEAFF
TRBV6-5 | CASWAGATNGGTQYF
TRBV5-1 | CASSWSGQENEKLFF
TRBV5-4 | CASSQMTGGHTDTQYF
TRBV5-1 | CASSAGGAGLPLHF
TRBV6-6 | CASSPLGQGVRETQYF
TRBV5-1 | CASSGPGQNTEAFF
TRBV5-1 | CASSLVGSSYNSPLHF
TRBV27 | CASSPRSSYEQYF
TRBV2 | CASKIQARGGQETQYF
TRBV27 | CASSPTSGQPQHF
TRBV9 | CASSPRGTSVGGTDTQYF
TRBV2 | CASQTGPPYEQYF